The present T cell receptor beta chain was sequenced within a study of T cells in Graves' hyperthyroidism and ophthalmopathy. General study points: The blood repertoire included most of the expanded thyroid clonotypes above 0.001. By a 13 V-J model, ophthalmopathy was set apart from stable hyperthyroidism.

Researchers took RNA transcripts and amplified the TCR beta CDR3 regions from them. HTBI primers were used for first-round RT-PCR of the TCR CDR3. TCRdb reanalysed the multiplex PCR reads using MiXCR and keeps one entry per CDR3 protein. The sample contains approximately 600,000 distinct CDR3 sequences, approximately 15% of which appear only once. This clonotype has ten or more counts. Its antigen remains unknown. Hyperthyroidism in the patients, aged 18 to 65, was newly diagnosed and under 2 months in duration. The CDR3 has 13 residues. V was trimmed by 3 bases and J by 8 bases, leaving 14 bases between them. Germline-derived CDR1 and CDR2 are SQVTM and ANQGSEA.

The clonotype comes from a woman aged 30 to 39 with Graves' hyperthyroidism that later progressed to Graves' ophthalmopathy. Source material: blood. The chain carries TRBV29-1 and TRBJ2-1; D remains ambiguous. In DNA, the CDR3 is TGCAGCGTTGAGTCCGCTAAGCTCCATGAGCAGTTCTTC. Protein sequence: CSVESAKLHEQFF.